This T cell receptor (beta chain) was captured in a study of early T cells in non-severe SARS-CoV-2 infection. About the study: Unsorted whole-blood RNA was sequenced in bulk, leaving chains unpaired.

This clonotype was seen more than once but under ten times. No antigen is known for it. Findings and caveats of the study: Sequences matched to VDJdb favored anti-spike CD8 responses, while private and CD4 specificities were missed.

cDNA molecules, individually, were tagged with unique molecular identifiers. MiXCR, run by TCRdb on the 5' RACE reads, gives a single entry per CDR3 protein. This sample yields 35,000 to 50,000 distinct CDR3 sequences, of which roughly 7.1% are seen a single time; around 4.5% belongs to the top ten. V dropped 4 bases and J dropped 7 bases, with 13 bases sitting between them. This CDR3 spans 13 amino acids. The germline CDR1 and CDR2 sequences are SGDLS and YYNGEE. The TCR originated in an adult who was a healthcare worker with PCR-confirmed SARS-CoV-2 infection or an uninfected control (not recorded which). The rearrangement joins TRBV9 to TRBJ2-3, with D uncertain. Sequenced input: whole blood. CDR3 sequence (DNA): TGTGCCAGCAGCCCCCCCTTCGGATATACGCAGTATTTT. Encoded protein: CASSPPFGYTQYF.